This passage covers 7 T cell receptor beta chains from one sample sequenced in a study of T-cell memory formation after mild COVID-19. TCRdb ran MiXCR on the 5' RACE reads and lists one entry per CDR3 protein. The sample lists hundreds of thousands of distinct CDR3 sequences; just over 20% were seen once. The sequencing input was PBMCs or a T cell subset sorted from them (not recorded which). The receptors here all came from an adult woman who had mild COVID-19 (a few samples of this study predate the infection). Cell type and time point are not known.

The chain has TRBV5-1 and TRBJ2-1; D is perhaps TRBD1 or TRBD2 (5 bases each). The length of the CDR3 is 13 residues. From germline, CDR1 is SGHRS and CDR2 YFSETQ. V lost 5 bases to trimming and J lost 8 bases, with 14 bases between them. The CDR3 nucleotides are TGCGCCAGCAGTACTAGTGGGGCCGATGAGCAGTTCTTC. This translates into CASSTSGADEQFF.

V usage is TRBV5-1 and J usage is TRBJ2-1; maybe TRBD2 (5 bases). V was cut by 9 bases and J by 7 bases, with 20 bases left in between. This CDR3 is 14 amino acids long. CDR1 is SGHRS and CDR2 is YFSETQ in the germline V gene. Here the CDR3 reads CATAITTPGNEQFF. CDR3 DNA sequence: TGCGCCACCGCTATCACCACCCCGGGGAATGAGCAGTTCTTC.

This rearrangement joins TRBV4-2 to TRBJ2-3, with 7 positions matching TRBD2. V shed 1 base and J 6 bases; nucleotides not matched to a gene: 10. Germline V lookup: CDR1 LGHNA, CDR2 YNFKEQ. The CDR3 has 16 amino acids. CDR3 in DNA: TGTGCCAGCAGCCAAGCAGCGGGAACCGCGACGGATACGCAGTATTTT. It codes for CASSQAAGTATDTQYF.

This clonotype was seen more than once but under ten times. The chain couples TRBV7-6 to TRBJ2-1; 8 nucleotides match TRBD2. V lost 2 bases and J lost 0; bases outside the gene matches: 3. CDR1 is SGHVS, CDR2 FNYEAQ, per germline. The CDR3 totals 16 residues. CDR3 amino acids: CASSLSSGSSYNEQFF. In nucleotides, the CDR3 is TGTGCCAGCAGCTTATCAAGCGGGAGCTCCTACAATGAGCAGTTCTTC. Drawing the rest from reference TRBV7-6 and TRBJ2-1, the complete variable domain is GAGVSQSPRYKVTKRGQDVALRCDPISGHVSLYWYRQALGQGPEFLTYFNYEAQQDKSGLPNDRFSAERPEGSISTLTIQRTEQRDSAMYRCASSLSSGSSYNEQFFGPGTRLTVL.

This clonotype was seen a few times. The genes are TRBV20-1 and TRBJ2-7, with 8 bases identical to TRBD1. The CDR3 extends over 14 amino acids. Germline values: CDR1 DFQATT, CDR2 SNEGSKA (reference sequence). Trimming cost V 6 bases and J 1 base; bases outside gene matches: 8. The CDR3 DNA follows: TGCAGTGCGACGACAGGGGCAGTTTCCTACGAGCAGTACTTC. The encoded protein is CSATTGAVSYEQYF.

V usage is TRBV7-8 and J usage is TRBJ1-3; 7 bases line up with TRBD1. This CDR3 has 15 amino acids. Per germline, CDR1 SGHVS and CDR2 FQNEAQ. Losses at the gene ends were 5 bases for V and 0 bases for J; bases not matched to a gene: 4. The CDR3 protein is CASSGGTVSGNTIYF. The CDR3 region has the DNA TGTGCCAGCAGCGGCGGGACAGTCTCTGGAAACACCATATATTTT.

The V and J genes are TRBV11-3 and TRBJ2-1, with D possibly being TRBD2 (7 bases). This CDR3 region has 17 residues. The germline CDR1 and CDR2 sequences are SGHNT and YENEEA. V was shortened by 5 bases and J by 1 base, with 18 bases between the two germline ends. CDR3 amino acids: CASSPTVGGGSYNEQFF. The DNA for the CDR3 is TGTGCCAGCAGCCCCACGGTGGGAGGGGGTTCCTACAATGAGCAGTTCTTC. Together with reference TRBV11-3 and TRBJ2-1, the CDR3 gives the full variable domain: EAGVVQSPRYKIIEKKQPVAFWCNPISGHNTLYWYLQNLGQGPELLIRYENEEAVDDSQLPKDRFSAERLKGVDSTLKIQPAELGDSAVYLCASSPTVGGGSYNEQFFGPGTRLTVL.